A selection of T cell receptor beta chains follows, all from one sample in a study of blood T cell repertoires in COVID-19. Sequenced by immunoSEQ multiplex PCR; TCRdb stores in-frame clones only, minus some. The repertoire holds a few hundred thousand clones, with about 85% as singletons. What was sequenced was peripheral blood. The receptors derive from a man in his fifties or sixties who had recovered from COVID-19. CDR3s include the opening cysteine and the closing phenylalanine or tryptophan. The D gene is left open where the match is weak. Some rows mark clone size as missing; the rest say once, few, many or name a class of expanded clone.

CDR3 length: 15
V gene: TRBV3-1/TRBV3-2
J gene: TRBJ2-2
clone size: -
D gene: -
CDR3 protein: CASSQEGAGPGELFF
CDR3 DNA: TGTGCCAGCAGCCAAGAGGGCGCGGGGCCCGGGGAGCTGTTTTTT

CDR3 length: 15
V gene: TRBV7-3
J gene: TRBJ2-1
clone size: -
D gene: TRBD2
CDR3 protein: CASSPGLAVYNEQFF
CDR3 DNA: TGTGCCAGCAGCCCGGGACTAGCGGTATACAATGAGCAGTTCTTC

CDR3 length: 14
V gene: TRBV20-1
J gene: TRBJ1-6
clone size: -
D gene: -
CDR3 protein: CSASLGTFNSPLHF
CDR3 DNA: TGCAGTGCTAGTTTAGGGACTTTTAATTCACCCCTCCACTTT

CDR3 length: 14
V gene: TRBV24-1
J gene: TRBJ2-3
clone size: -
D gene: -
CDR3 protein: CATRGGQDSDTQYF
CDR3 DNA: TGTGCCACCAGGGGAGGACAGGATTCAGATACGCAGTATTTT

CDR3 length: 14
V gene: TRBV7-2
J gene: TRBJ1-2
clone size: -
D gene: -
CDR3 protein: CASSGAGDRGGYTF
CDR3 DNA: TGTGCCAGCAGCGGGGCGGGGGATCGAGGTGGCTACACCTTC

CDR3 length: 16
V gene: TRBV4-2
J gene: TRBJ1-3
clone size: -
D gene: TRBD1
CDR3 protein: CASSQGTGQAGNTIYF
CDR3 DNA: TGTGCCAGCAGCCAAGGTACGGGACAGGCTGGAAACACCATATATTTT

CDR3 length: 12
V gene: TRBV19
J gene: TRBJ1-1
clone size: -
D gene: -
CDR3 protein: CASSFGGTEAFF
CDR3 DNA: TGTGCCAGTAGTTTTGGAGGCACTGAAGCTTTCTTT

CDR3 length: 15
V gene: TRBV7-2
J gene: TRBJ1-1
clone size: few
D gene: -
CDR3 protein: CATGGGRAMNTEAFF
CDR3 DNA: TGTGCCACCGGCGGGGGCAGGGCTATGAACACTGAAGCTTTCTTT

CDR3 length: 15
V gene: TRBV5-6
J gene: TRBJ2-6
clone size: -
D gene: -
CDR3 protein: CASSAQGSGANVLTF
CDR3 DNA: TGTGCCAGCAGCGCACAGGGCTCTGGGGCCAACGTCCTGACTTTC

CDR3 length: 14
V gene: TRBV30
J gene: TRBJ2-5
clone size: -
D gene: -
CDR3 protein: CAWSVQAGSGTQYF
CDR3 DNA: TGTGCCTGGAGTGTACAAGCTGGGTCGGGGACCCAGTACTTC

CDR3 length: 14
V gene: TRBV7-2
J gene: TRBJ2-7
clone size: -
D gene: -
CDR3 protein: CASSLYGESYEQYF
CDR3 DNA: TGTGCCAGCAGCTTATACGGGGAGTCCTACGAGCAGTACTTC

CDR3 length: 17
V gene: TRBV4-1
J gene: TRBJ1-2
clone size: -
D gene: TRBD1
CDR3 protein: CASSQVEGTGYAGGYTF
CDR3 DNA: TGCGCCAGCAGCCAAGTTGAGGGGACAGGGTATGCGGGCGGCTACACCTTC

CDR3 length: 15
V gene: TRBV6-5
J gene: TRBJ2-2
clone size: once
D gene: TRBD1
CDR3 protein: CASSRQGIGTGELFF
CDR3 DNA: TGTGCCAGCAGCAGACAGGGAATAGGGACCGGGGAGCTGTTTTTT

CDR3 length: 14
V gene: TRBV11-2
J gene: TRBJ2-4
clone size: -
D gene: -
CDR3 protein: CASSLAIAKNIQYF
CDR3 DNA: TGTGCCAGCAGCTTAGCTATTGCCAAAAACATTCAGTACTTC

CDR3 length: 16
V gene: TRBV7-2
J gene: TRBJ2-3
clone size: once
D gene: -
CDR3 protein: CASSLHPAGSTDTQYF
CDR3 DNA: TGTGCCAGCAGCCTACACCCGGCGGGTAGCACAGATACGCAGTATTTT

CDR3 length: 15
V gene: TRBV5-6
J gene: TRBJ2-2
clone size: -
D gene: -
CDR3 protein: CASSLESSGTGELFF
CDR3 DNA: TGTGCCAGCAGCTTGGAATCGTCCGGGACCGGGGAGCTGTTTTTT